This T cell receptor beta chain was captured by sequencing in a study of T cell changes during pregnancy in multiple sclerosis. Some clones are missing from TCRdb's copy, which holds only in-frame ones; the method was immunoSEQ multiplex PCR. The sample lists approximately 100,000 clones; approximately 94% were seen once. CDR1 and CDR2 (germline): MNHNS, SASEGT. The junction had 5 bases not matched to a gene; V was cut back by 2 bases and J by 1 base. The CDR3 has 16 amino acids. The sequencing used peripheral blood, collected in the second trimester of pregnancy. The sequence was collected from a female donor with multiple sclerosis, enrolled in a pregnancy study. J is TRBJ2-1 and V is TRBV6-1; 7 nucleotides agree with TRBD2. CDR3 DNA: TGTGCCAGCAGTGAAACCCCTAGCGGTTCCTACAATGAGCAGTTCTTC. This translates into CASSETPSGSYNEQFF.